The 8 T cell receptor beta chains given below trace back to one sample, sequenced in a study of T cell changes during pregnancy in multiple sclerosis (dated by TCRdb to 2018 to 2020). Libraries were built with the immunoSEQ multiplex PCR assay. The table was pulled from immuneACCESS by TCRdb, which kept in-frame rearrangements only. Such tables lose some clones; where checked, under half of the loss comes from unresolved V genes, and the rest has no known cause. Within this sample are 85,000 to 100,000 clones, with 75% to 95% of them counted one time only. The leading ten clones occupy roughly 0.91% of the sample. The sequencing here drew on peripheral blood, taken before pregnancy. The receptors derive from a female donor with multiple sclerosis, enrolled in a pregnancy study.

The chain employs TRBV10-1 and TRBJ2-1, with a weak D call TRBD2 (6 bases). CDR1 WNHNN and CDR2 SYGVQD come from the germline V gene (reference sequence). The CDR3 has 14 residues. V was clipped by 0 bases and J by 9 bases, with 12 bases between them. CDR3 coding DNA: TGCGCCAGCAGTGAGTCTGAAGCGGGCAGTGAGCAGTTCTTC. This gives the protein CASSESEAGSEQFF.

CDR3 in DNA: TGTGCCAGCAGTTACGGACAGGGGTTAACTGAAGCTTTCTTT. Translation: CASSYGQGLTEAFF. This chain joins TRBV6-5 and TRBJ1-1; 9 bases map to TRBD1. The trim removed 2 bases at V and 5 bases at J, leaving 3 bases unmatched. Germline CDR1 is MNHEY and CDR2 is SVGAGI. The CDR3 runs to 14 residues.

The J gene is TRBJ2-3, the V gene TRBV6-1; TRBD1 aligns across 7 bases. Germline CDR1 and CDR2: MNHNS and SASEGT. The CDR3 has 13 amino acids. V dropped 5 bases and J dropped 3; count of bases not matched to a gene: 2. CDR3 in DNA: TGTGCCAGCAGTTGGGACAGAACAGATACGCAGTATTTT. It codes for CASSWDRTDTQYF.

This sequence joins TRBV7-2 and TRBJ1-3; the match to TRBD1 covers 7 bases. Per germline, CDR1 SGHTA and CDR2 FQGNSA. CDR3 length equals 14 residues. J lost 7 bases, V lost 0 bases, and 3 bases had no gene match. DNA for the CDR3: TGTGCCAGCAGCTTAGCAAGGGGGCTCAACACCATATATTTT. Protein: CASSLARGLNTIYF.

In nucleotides, the CDR3 is TGTGCCAGCTCACCGGGGGGGACCCTGAGCTCCTATAATTCACCCCTCCACTTT. Its translation is CASSPGGTLSSYNSPLHF. The chain employs TRBV18 and TRBJ1-6; D might be TRBD1 (5 bases). The length of the CDR3 is 18 residues. Trimming left V 3 bases short and J 0 bases short, with 15 bases between. Germline CDR1 and CDR2: KGHSH and LQKENI. Full variable domain (rest looked up from reference TRBV18 and TRBJ1-6): NAGVMQNPRHLVRRRGQEARLRCSPMKGHSHVYWYRQLPEEGLKFMVYLQKENIIDESGMPKERFSAEFPKEGPSILRIQQVVRGDSAAYFCASSPGGTLSSYNSPLHFGNGTRLTVT.

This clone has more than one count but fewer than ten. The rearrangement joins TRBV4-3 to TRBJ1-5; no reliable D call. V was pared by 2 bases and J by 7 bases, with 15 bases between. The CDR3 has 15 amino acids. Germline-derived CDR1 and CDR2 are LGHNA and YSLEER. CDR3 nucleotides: TGCGCCAGCAGCCAAAGGATAGGCCCGGGGCAGCCCCAGCATTTT. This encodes CASSQRIGPGQPQHF.

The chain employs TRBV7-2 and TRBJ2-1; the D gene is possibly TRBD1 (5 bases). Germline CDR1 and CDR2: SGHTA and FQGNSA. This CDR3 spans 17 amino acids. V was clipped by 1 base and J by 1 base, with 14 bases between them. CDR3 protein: CASSLVGAHPSYNEQFF. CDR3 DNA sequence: TGTGCCAGCAGCTTAGTTGGGGCCCATCCATCCTACAATGAGCAGTTCTTC.

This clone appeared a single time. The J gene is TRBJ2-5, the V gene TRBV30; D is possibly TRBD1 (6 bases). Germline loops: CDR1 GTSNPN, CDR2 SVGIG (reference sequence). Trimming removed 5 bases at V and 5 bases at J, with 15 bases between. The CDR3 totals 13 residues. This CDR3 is CAWSPGHYETQYF. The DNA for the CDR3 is TGTGCCTGGTCTCCGGGACACTATGAGACCCAGTACTTC.